The next 26 T cell receptor beta chains were all read from a single sample in a study of radiation and T cells in renal cell carcinoma. Time point described: baseline pretreatment blood. Treatment noted: 15 Gy SBRT to primary tumor, nephrectomy 4 weeks later. Here immunoSEQ multiplex PCR was the method, and the copy in TCRdb shows in-frame clones only, minus some. This table has more than 75,000 clones, 82% appearing once. The sample here was blood, taken from a patient whose treatment included radiotherapy and nephrectomy. These receptors came from a man aged 60 to 75 with renal cell carcinoma.

The chain couples TRBV10-1 to TRBJ2-1; tentatively, D is TRBD1 (6 bases). The germline CDR1 and CDR2 sequences are WNHNN and SYGVQD (reference sequence). The CDR3 contains 15 residues. Trimming took off 8 bases at V and 4 bases at J, with 18 bases between the two ends. The CDR3 nucleotides are TGCGCCAGCGTCCTTCTCCGGACAGTATACAATGAGCAGTTCTTC. Amino acid sequence: CASVLLRTVYNEQFF.

The chain links TRBV4-1 to TRBJ2-3; 9 nucleotides agree with TRBD2. CDR1 MGHRA and CDR2 YSYEKL come from the germline V gene. The J segment lost 1 base and the V segment lost 7 bases, leaving 15 bases of the junction unmatched. This CDR3 comprises 18 residues. The CDR3 DNA sequence: TGCGCCAGCACCATCTTAGCGGGAGACATTGCAGGCACAGATACGCAGTATTTT. Translating gives CASTILAGDIAGTDTQYF.

V and J are TRBV7-9 and TRBJ2-7; 9 bases are a match to TRBD1. Trimming at V came to 1 base and at J to 7 bases, leaving 8 bases not matched to a gene. CDR3 length: 15 residues. The germline V gene encodes CDR1 SEHNR and CDR2 FQNEAQ (reference sequence). CDR3 coding DNA: TGTGCCAGCAGCTTAGTGCCACAGGGGGCAAGGGAGCAGTACTTC. This translates into CASSLVPQGAREQYF.

The chain joins TRBV7-9 to TRBJ2-7; 8 bases fit TRBD2. This CDR3 contains 13 residues. V trimming: 2 bases; J trimming: 3 bases; junction bases outside the gene matches: 0. From germline, CDR1 is SEHNR and CDR2 FQNEAQ (reference sequence). The CDR3 region is CASSLSGSYEQYF. The CDR3 DNA reads TGTGCCAGCAGCTTAAGCGGGAGCTACGAGCAGTACTTC.

The genes are TRBV5-1 and TRBJ2-1; D remains unclear. The length of the CDR3 is 13 residues. V lost 4 bases and J lost 3, with 8 bases in between. CDR1 SGHRS and CDR2 YFSETQ come from the germline V gene. CDR3 bases: TGCGCCAGCAGCGGGCCTGACTACAATGAGCAGTTCTTC. Translating it yields CASSGPDYNEQFF.

The chain is built from TRBV7-2 and TRBJ2-3; the match to TRBD2 covers 8 bases. There are 15 residues in the CDR3. CDR1 and CDR2 from the germline V gene are SGHTA and FQGNSA. The junction had 8 bases not matched to a gene; V was cut back by 6 bases and J by 3 bases. The CDR3 DNA follows: TGTGCCAGCAGTCATAGCGGGAAGGGGACAGATACGCAGTATTTT. The encoded protein is CASSHSGKGTDTQYF.

This chain's CDR3 is CATQGQDSLNTGELFF. The CDR3 nucleotides are TGTGCCACCCAGGGCCAGGACTCTTTGAACACCGGGGAGCTGTTTTTT. The chain couples TRBV10-3 to TRBJ2-2, with D perhaps given as TRBD1 or TRBD2 (5 bases each). V gave up 10 bases and J gave up 1 base, with 19 bases separating them. There are 16 residues in the CDR3. CDR1 is ENHRY, CDR2 SYGVKD, per germline.

The rearrangement joins TRBV9 to TRBJ2-3; no clear D gene. V shed 2 bases and J shed 6 bases, with 13 bases lying between them. CDR3 size: 14 residues. CDR1 and CDR2 from the germline V gene are SGDLS and YYNGEE. CDR3 sequence (DNA): TGTGCCAGCAGCGTGTTGTCTAGTCCGGATACGCAGTATTTT. It specifies CASSVLSSPDTQYF.

The genes are TRBV12-5 and TRBJ2-5; 11 bases match TRBD2. J was trimmed by 5 bases and V by 2 bases; bases with no gene match: 4. Germline CDR1 reads LGHNT; CDR2 reads FRNRAP. CDR3 length: 15 residues. The CDR3 sequence: CASGLTSGSGETQYF. In nucleotides, the CDR3 is TGTGCTAGTGGTTTGACTAGCGGGAGCGGGGAGACCCAGTACTTC.

The chain recombines TRBV5-8 with TRBJ2-1; the match to TRBD2 covers 9 bases. This CDR3 has 17 residues. With 6 bases clipped from V and 5 bases from J, the junction kept 15 bases outside the gene matches. Germline CDR1 is SGHTS and CDR2 is YDEGEE. This chain's CDR3 is CASNQRGGSGSDNEQFF. DNA of the CDR3: TGTGCCAGCAACCAACGCGGGGGTAGCGGGAGTGACAATGAGCAGTTCTTC. The complete variable domain, with remaining parts taken from reference TRBV5-8 and TRBJ2-1, reads EAGVTQSPTHLIKTRGQQATLRCSPISGHTSVYWYQQALGLGLQFLLWYDEGEERNRGNFPPRFSGRQFPNYSSELNVNALELEDSALYLCASNQRGGSGSDNEQFFGPGTRLTVL.

In this sample, this clone turned up many times. The chain uses TRBV4-1 and TRBJ2-7; 10 bases line up with TRBD2. V shed 5 bases and J 3 bases; nucleotides not matched to a gene: 13. The germline V gene has CDR1 MGHRA and CDR2 YSYEKL. This CDR3 comprises 17 residues. In DNA, the CDR3 is TGCGCCAGCAGCACAGGACTAGCGGCGAACATCTTCTACGAGCAGTACTTC. Translation gives CASSTGLAANIFYEQYF.

The rearrangement uses TRBV18 and TRBJ2-2; 10 bases are a match to TRBD1. Germline loops: CDR1 KGHSH, CDR2 LQKENI. This CDR3 has 17 amino acids. V lost 1 base and J lost 2; bases outside the gene matches: 4. CDR3 residues: CASSPLRQGANTGELFF. Written as DNA, the CDR3 is TGTGCCAGCTCACCACTAAGACAGGGGGCTAACACCGGGGAGCTGTTTTTT.

The chain employs TRBV28 and TRBJ2-7; D gene ambiguous. Germline V CDR1 and CDR2: MDHEN, SYDVKM. Trimming shortened V by 3 bases and J by 2 bases, and 8 bases separated the two germline ends. The CDR3 is made up of 13 amino acids. The DNA for the CDR3 is TGTGCCAGCAGTTTCTCCAGAGCCTACGAGCAGTACTTC. Amino acids: CASSFSRAYEQYF.

The chain has TRBV5-1 and TRBJ2-7; possibly TRBD2 for D (5 bases). This CDR3 region has 12 residues. The V end lost 2 bases, the J end lost 7 bases, and 10 bases lay between the germline ends. CDR1 and CDR2 from the germline V gene are SGHRS and YFSETQ. The CDR3: CASSLAGGEQYF. CDR3 bases: TGCGCCAGCAGCTTAGCAGGAGGAGAGCAGTACTTC.

The chain has TRBV29-1 and TRBJ2-3, with 9 bases fitting TRBD2. Germline-derived CDR1 and CDR2 are SQVTM and ANQGSEA. The CDR3 has 17 residues. The V segment lost 3 bases and the J segment 2 bases; nucleotides outside the gene matches: 12. CDR3 nucleotides: TGCAGCGTTGAGTCCCCTTACCGACTAGCGGACACAGATACGCAGTATTTT. It specifies CSVESPYRLADTDTQYF.

This clone turned up a few times. The rearrangement joins TRBV5-1 to TRBJ2-7, with a possible D match to TRBD1 (5 bases). Germline assignment: CDR1 SGHRS and CDR2 YFSETQ. The CDR3 loop spans 11 amino acids. Deletions cut 4 bases from V and 6 bases from J, with 8 bases between. The CDR3 nucleotides are TGCGCCAGCAGCCACCAGGGCGAGCAGTACTTC. It translates to CASSHQGEQYF.

The rearrangement uses TRBV18 and TRBJ2-1; 8 nucleotides agree with TRBD1. V shed 1 base and J 7 bases; nucleotides not matched to a gene: 3. CDR3 length equals 14 residues. CDR1 is KGHSH and CDR2 is LQKENI in the germline V gene. This CDR3 is CASSPRTGQNEQFF. CDR3 in DNA: TGTGCCAGCTCACCACGGACAGGGCAGAATGAGCAGTTCTTC.

This clone was seen a single time. The V call is TRBV2, the J call TRBJ2-7; TRBD1 agrees at 7 bases. The V gene end was trimmed by 8 bases and the J gene end by 2 bases; junction bases not matched to a gene: 12. CDR1 SNHLY and CDR2 FYNNEI come from the germline V gene. The CDR3 is made up of 15 amino acids. The CDR3 nucleotides read TGTGCCAGCGGGGGACAGCCCACGCTCGCCTACGAGCAGTACTTC. It yields the protein CASGGQPTLAYEQYF.

With regard to this clone: In the same sample, other DNA sequences code for this CDR3. The rearrangement uses TRBV11-3 and TRBJ2-3, with D unresolved. Germline lookup yields CDR1 SGHNT and CDR2 YENEEA. This CDR3 is built from 12 residues. V lost 4 bases to trimming and J lost 0 bases, with 2 bases between them. This CDR3 is CASSSSTDTQYF. The DNA of the CDR3 is TGTGCCAGCAGCTCTAGCACAGATACGCAGTATTTT.

Comments on this clone: The same CDR3 also results from other DNA sequences found in this sample. The chain joins TRBV5-1 to TRBJ2-2, with D possibly matching TRBD2 (5 bases). Deletions cut 3 bases from V and 4 bases from J, with 13 bases between. Germline V gene sequence: CDR1 SGHRS, CDR2 YFSETQ. This CDR3 region has 15 residues. The CDR3 sequence is CASSSGLVGTGELFF. The CDR3 DNA follows: TGCGCCAGCAGCTCCGGACTGGTAGGCACCGGGGAGCTGTTTTTT.

The chain employs TRBV19 and TRBJ1-2; the match to TRBD1 covers 7 bases. The CDR3 has 11 residues. The junction had 5 bases not matched to a gene; V was cut back by 8 bases and J by 8 bases. Germline V gene data show CDR1 as LNHDA and CDR2 as SQIVND (reference sequence). The CDR3, as DNA: TGTGCCAGTGGGGGACAGTCGGGCTACACCTTC. Its protein product is CASGGQSGYTF.

J is TRBJ2-3 and V is TRBV7-8, with D hard to call. The V gene's germline CDR1 is SGHVS and CDR2 FQNEAQ. V lost 5 bases to trimming and J lost 4 bases, with 13 bases between them. The CDR3 has 14 amino acids. The DNA for the CDR3 is TGTGCCAGCAGCCCAGAGACTGCGGCAGATACGCAGTATTTT. Encoded protein: CASSPETAADTQYF. Full variable domain (missing parts from reference TRBV7-8 and TRBJ2-3): GAGVSQSPRYKVAKRGQDVALRCDPISGHVSLFWYQQALGQGPEFLTYFQNEAQLDKSGLPSDRFFAERPEGSVSTLKIQRTQQEDSAVYLCASSPETAADTQYFGPGTRLTVL.

The chain employs TRBV29-1 and TRBJ2-7; no definite D call. There are 13 residues in the CDR3. In germline, CDR1 is SQVTM, CDR2 ANQGSEA. Trimming took 5 bases from V and 0 from J, leaving 11 bases between them. The CDR3 is CSVTRPHSYEQYF. CDR3 coding DNA: TGCAGCGTTACTCGGCCCCACTCCTACGAGCAGTACTTC.

This chain uses TRBV10-1 with TRBJ2-2; D is uncertain. This CDR3 has 13 residues. The germline CDR1 and CDR2 sequences are WNHNN and SYGVQD (reference sequence). Trimming shortened V by 4 bases and J by 7 bases, and 10 bases separated the two germline ends. CDR3 protein: CASSAQSGGELFF. DNA of the CDR3: TGCGCCAGCAGTGCACAGTCCGGCGGGGAGCTGTTTTTT.

The V call is TRBV5-4, the J call TRBJ2-1, with TRBD1 identical over 9 bases. With V trimmed by 0 bases and J by 3 bases, 1 base remained unmatched. Per germline, CDR1 SGHNT and CDR2 YYREEE (reference sequence). The CDR3 is 15 amino acids. CDR3 sequence reads: CASSLDRGLYNEQFF. The CDR3 DNA is TGTGCCAGCAGCTTGGACAGGGGGCTCTACAATGAGCAGTTCTTC.

This chain uses TRBV5-1 with TRBJ2-7; no clear D gene. The V and J ends lost 4 bases and 4 bases respectively, with 9 bases between them. The germline CDR1 and CDR2 sequences are SGHRS and YFSETQ. The CDR3 runs 12 residues. The chain's CDR3 is CASSTDGYEQYF. The CDR3 DNA reads as TGCGCCAGCAGCACGGACGGGTACGAGCAGTACTTC.